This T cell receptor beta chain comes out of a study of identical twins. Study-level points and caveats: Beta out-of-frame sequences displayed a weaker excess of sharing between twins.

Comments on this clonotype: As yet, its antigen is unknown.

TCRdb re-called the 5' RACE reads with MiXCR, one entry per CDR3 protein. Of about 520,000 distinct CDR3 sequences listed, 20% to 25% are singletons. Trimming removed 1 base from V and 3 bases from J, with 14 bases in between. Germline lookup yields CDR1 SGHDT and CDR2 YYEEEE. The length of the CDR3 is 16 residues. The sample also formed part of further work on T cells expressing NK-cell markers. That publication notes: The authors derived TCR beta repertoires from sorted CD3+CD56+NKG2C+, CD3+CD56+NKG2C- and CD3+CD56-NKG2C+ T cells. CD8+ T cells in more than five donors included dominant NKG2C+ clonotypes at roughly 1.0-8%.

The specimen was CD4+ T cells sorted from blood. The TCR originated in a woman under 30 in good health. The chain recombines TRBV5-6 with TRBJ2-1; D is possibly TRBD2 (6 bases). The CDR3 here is CASSLRRGRNYNEQFF. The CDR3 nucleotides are TGTGCCAGCAGCTTGCGCCGGGGGAGGAACTACAATGAGCAGTTCTTC.